This entry lists 10 T cell receptor beta chains sequenced from one sample in a study of blood T cell repertoires in COVID-19. TCRdb's table, derived via immunoSEQ multiplex PCR, lists solely in-frame clones and lacks some. The profile shows 20,000 to 25,000 clones, about nine tenths of them singletons. Sequenced material: peripheral blood. Every receptor here comes from a woman aged 80 or over with acute or convalescent COVID-19.

The genes are TRBV6-4 and TRBJ1-1; a weak D match, TRBD1 (5 bases). The CDR3 extends over 14 amino acids. The germline CDR1 and CDR2 sequences are MRHNA and SNTAGT. With 0 bases removed from V and 11 bases from J, the gap between germline ends came to 16 bases. CDR3 in amino acids: CASSDSPGGRWAFF. CDR3 in DNA: TGTGCCAGCAGTGACTCCCCGGGGGGAAGGTGGGCTTTCTTT.

V usage is TRBV7-8 and J usage is TRBJ2-1, with a possible D match to TRBD2 (5 bases). The V gene's germline CDR1 is SGHVS and CDR2 FQNEAQ. V was cut by 5 bases and J by 5 bases, with 10 bases left in between. This CDR3 contains 13 residues. CDR3 sequence: CASSRSRDNEQFF. CDR3 nucleotides: TGTGCCAGCAGCCGATCGAGGGACAATGAGCAGTTCTTC. The complete variable domain, with remaining parts taken from reference TRBV7-8 and TRBJ2-1, reads GAGVSQSPRYKVAKRGQDVALRCDPISGHVSLFWYQQALGQGPEFLTYFQNEAQLDKSGLPSDRFFAERPEGSVSTLKIQRTQQEDSAVYLCASSRSRDNEQFFGPGTRLTVL.

The rearrangement links TRBV7-2 to TRBJ2-1; TRBD1 agrees at 7 bases. CDR3 size: 15 residues. The trim removed 1 base at V and 3 bases at J, leaving 3 bases unmatched. The V gene's germline CDR1 is SGHTA and CDR2 FQGNSA. DNA of the CDR3: TGTGCCAGCAGCTTAGACAGGGGAAACTACAATGAGCAGTTCTTC. Its translation: CASSLDRGNYNEQFF.

This chain connects TRBV9 to TRBJ1-1; 9 nucleotides align to TRBD1. The CDR3 is 14 amino acids. The junction had 4 bases not matched to a gene; V was cut back by 3 bases and J by 4 bases. Per the germline V gene, CDR1 is SGDLS and CDR2 is YYNGEE. The CDR3 is CASSEQGASTEAFF. The CDR3 DNA reads TGTGCCAGCAGCGAACAGGGGGCAAGCACTGAAGCTTTCTTT.

This clone was counted a single time. The V and J genes are TRBV30 and TRBJ2-7; 12 nucleotides match TRBD1. Germline CDR1 reads GTSNPN; CDR2 reads SVGIG (reference sequence). V gave up 3 bases and J gave up 0 bases; unmatched junction bases: 3. The CDR3 has 15 residues. CDR3 in amino acids: CAWRPGQGASYEQYF. The CDR3 region has the DNA TGTGCCTGGAGACCGGGACAGGGGGCCTCCTACGAGCAGTACTTC.

The chain uses TRBV5-1 and TRBJ1-4; TRBD1 is a possible D gene (5 bases). The CDR3 runs 14 residues. CDR1 SGHRS and CDR2 YFSETQ come from the germline V gene. The V end lost 4 bases, the J end lost 8 bases, and 15 bases lay between the germline ends. Here the CDR3 DNA reads TGCGCCAGCAGCACCCACGGGGGTTACGAAAAACTGTTTTTT. Protein: CASSTHGGYEKLFF. The variable domain in full, with the rest retrieved from reference TRBV5-1 and TRBJ1-4, is KAGVTQTPRYLIKTRGQQVTLSCSPISGHRSVSWYQQTPGQGLQFLFEYFSETQRNKGNFPGRFSGRQFSNSRSEMNVSTLELGDSALYLCASSTHGGYEKLFFGSGTQLSVL.

This clone was seen only once. The chain couples TRBV30 to TRBJ1-1, with D possibly being TRBD1 (6 bases). The CDR3 is made up of 15 amino acids. Germline CDR1 reads GTSNPN; CDR2 reads SVGIG (reference sequence). The V end was cut by 2 bases, the J end by 1 base, with 14 bases between. CDR3 in DNA: TGTGCCTGGAGTTCCCTGGGGGCAGCGAACACTGAAGCTTTCTTT. As protein: CAWSSLGAANTEAFF.

The gene calls are TRBV15 and TRBJ1-5; perhaps TRBD1 as D (5 bases). Trimming took off 3 bases at V and 9 bases at J, with 12 bases between the two ends. The CDR3 spans 13 residues. Per the germline V gene, CDR1 is LNHNV and CDR2 is YYDKDF (reference sequence). The CDR3, as DNA: TGTGCCACCAGCAGCCTCAAGGGGCGGCCCCAGCATTTT. Amino acids: CATSSLKGRPQHF.

The genes are TRBV24-1 and TRBJ2-2; TRBD1 matches 10 bases. Trimming at V came to 1 base and at J to 4 bases, leaving 5 bases not matched to a gene. Germline values: CDR1 KGHDR, CDR2 SFDVKD. CDR3 size: 17 residues. CDR3: CATSDFGDRGGTGELFF. In nucleotides, the CDR3 is TGTGCCACCAGTGATTTCGGGGACAGGGGAGGCACCGGGGAGCTGTTTTTT.

This chain connects TRBV19 to TRBJ1-4, with 9 bases lining up with TRBD1. V was clipped by 5 bases and J by 8 bases; unmatched bases: 12. Germline lookup yields CDR1 LNHDA and CDR2 SQIVND (reference sequence). The CDR3 contains 16 residues. The CDR3 spells CASSPGRTGAGEKLFF. Here the CDR3 DNA reads TGTGCCAGTAGTCCAGGGCGGACAGGGGCGGGCGAAAAACTGTTTTTT.